This T cell receptor (beta chain) was captured by sequencing in a study of T cell repertoires in cytomegalovirus infection. Study context: Public TCR beta signatures were indicative of both CMV infection and a matching HLA type.

In this sample, this clonotype turned up a few times. Its cognate antigen is unknown. The germline V gene encodes CDR1 SGDLS and CDR2 YYNGEE. The CDR3 is 19 amino acids. Trimming left V 0 bases short and J 0 bases short, with 20 bases between. TCRdb redid the calling of the reads with MiXCR, one entry per CDR3 protein. The table shows about 530,000 distinct CDR3 sequences, with around 27% occurring only once. Points from the study as a whole: Cumulative public TCR beta family frequency identified carriers of CMV plus the relevant HLA. Predominance within the ex vivo response was attributable to HLA-C-restricted CMV-specific TCR beta clonotypes.

The sequenced material came from PBMCs. V is TRBV9 and J is TRBJ2-3; D is unresolved. The TCR sequence derives from a human donor in good health (CMV status not recorded). Some clones in this sample may be carry-over from other donors' samples. The CDR3 loop is CASSVDFSGFRSSTDTQYF. The CDR3 bases are TGTGCCAGCAGCGTAGATTTCAGTGGATTCCGCTCCAGCACAGATACGCAGTATTTT.